This TCR beta chain was sequenced in a study of blood T cell repertoires in COVID-19 (dated by TCRdb to the early 2020s). Broadly, across the study: The collaborator samples originated in the United States, Italy and Spain and spanned the acute and convalescent phases of COVID-19. The prospective study material was composed of cDNA or gDNA derived from T cells, B-cell-depleted T cells, or PBMCs. Deeply sampled blood TCRbeta repertoires from subjects exposed to, actively infected with, or recovered from COVID-19 were included in the dataset. The repertoires were made available in a free public database intended to serve as a resource for research on the immune response to SARS-CoV-2. Samples came from the ongoing ImmuneRACE study (first 160 participants) plus 1,254 subjects from 6 global collaborators. Nearly every sample came with metadata listing a de-identified subject ID, COVID-19 status, age in years and sex. HLA class I and class II types, where available, came from metadata supplied by the sample provider rather than from assay-based typing.

TCRbeta CDR3 regions were amplified from genomic DNA using the immunoSEQ Assay, a bias-controlled multiplex PCR. In the source study's methods: The number of nucleated cells in each sample was estimated from the amplification of reference gene primers within the assay. To quantify the absolute abundance of each unique TCRbeta CDR3 rearrangement, sequence reads were collapsed and filtered. Productive Simpson clonality was computed per sample as the square root of Simpson's diversity index over productive rearrangements. The table was pulled from immuneACCESS by TCRdb, which kept in-frame rearrangements only. Such tables lose some clones; where checked, under half of the loss comes from unresolved V genes, and the rest has no known cause. Clone size and V and J calls were adopted from that table, with D and trimming inferred from the DNA. This sample gives about 140,000 clones in total; around 82% of them show up just once. The biggest ten clones account for 3% to 5% of the sample.

Notes on this clone: Its recognized antigen is unknown. Base qualities are not at hand, and no much larger clone is one base apart.

The full study reports these points: The amount of clinical and demographic metadata varied by source and participant and was provided uncurated.

Collaborating institutions collected whole blood in K2EDTA tubes following their own protocols. For TCRbeta analysis, collaborators shipped samples in one of three forms: frozen whole blood, isolated PBMCs, or DNA extracted from either of those sample types. The CDR3 holds 15 amino acids from the cysteine to the phenylalanine. Left in the record is the CDR3 DNA by itself, 45 bases read in frame from the first base. The trim is 5 bases for V and 4 bases for J, with a gap of 14 bases between the germline ends. The germline V gene encodes CDR1 MDHEN and CDR2 SYDVKM. What was sequenced was peripheral blood. The sequence joins TRBV28 to TRBJ1-4; the D gene remains uncertain. This receptor was obtained from an older woman with acute or convalescent COVID-19. DNA sequence: TGTGCCAGCAGTCCATACAGTAATTATAATGAAAAACTGTTTTTT. This translates into CASSPYSNYNEKLFF.